The clone carrying this T cell receptor beta chain was seen just once. Its antigen is not identified. Baseline, cycle 4 day 1, and cycle 7 day 1 were the blood sampling points. This record belongs to a study of OX40 agonist ivuxolimab in advanced cancers. Study overall: Ivuxolimab, which is an agonistic anti-OX40 (CD134) antibody, was administered to the patients. Hepatocellular carcinoma, melanoma, renal cell or head and neck cancer affected the dose-escalation patients. Study results and limitations: Normalized T-cell clonal expansion was also low in some nonresponders.

Libraries were prepared by immunoSEQ multiplex PCR; TCRdb keeps only in-frame clonotypes and omits some of them. The sample includes 45,000 or so clones, approximately 88% of them seen just once. Germline CDR1 LNHDA, CDR2 SQIVND (reference sequence). CDR3 length: 15 amino acids. The V end lost 5 bases, the J end lost 4 bases, and 18 bases lay between the germline ends. The TCR comes from an adult with an advanced solid tumor such as melanoma, head and neck, liver or kidney cancer. The sequences come from CD4+ or CD8+ T cells sorted from blood, collected in a trial of the OX40 agonist ivuxolimab. This chain connects TRBV19 to TRBJ2-7; a possible D gene is TRBD2 (6 bases). The CDR3 region is CASSFAAGFEYEQYF. In DNA form, the CDR3 reads TGTGCCAGTAGTTTTGCCGCGGGGTTTGAATACGAGCAGTACTTC.